This is a list of T cell receptor beta chains from one sample in a study of T-cell reconstitution after alpha-beta-depleted transplantation in children. TCRdb called the PCR reads again in MiXCR, with one record for every CDR3 protein. Seen here are hundreds of thousands of distinct CDR3 sequences, approximately 16% observed once, and the top ten hold approximately 1.1%. The sequenced sample was PBMCs from the stem cell graft donor, obtained from the stem cell graft. The receptors derive from a human donor who donated a stem cell graft to a child with acute myeloid leukemia. The CDR3 runs from the conserved cysteine through the conserved F or W. The order of the fields is V gene, D gene, clone size, J gene, CDR3 protein, CDR3 DNA. A D gene is named only where the DNA matches it firmly. Clone size is not always given. Where it is, it says once, few, many or a class for expanded clones.

TRBV7-2	TRBD1	NA	TRBJ2-2	CASSFSGQGTGELFF	TGTGCCAGCAGCTTCTCAGGACAGGGGACCGGGGAGCTGTTTTTT
TRBV6-1	TRBD1	NA	TRBJ1-3	CASSVDRGHGNTIYF	TGTGCCAGCAGTGTGGACAGGGGGCATGGAAACACCATATATTTT
TRBV7-2	NA	NA	TRBJ1-1	CASSFGQGLEAFF	TGTGCCAGCAGCTTCGGGCAGGGATTAGAAGCTTTCTTT
TRBV20-1	TRBD2	many	TRBJ2-3	CSAAGRGDTQYF	TGCAGTGCCGCTGGGAGGGGAGATACGCAGTATTTT
TRBV25-1	NA	few	TRBJ2-2	CASIGAVGTGELFF	TGTGCCAGCATCGGGGCGGTAGGGACCGGGGAGCTGTTTTTT
TRBV20-1	TRBD1	few	TRBJ1-4	CSAANPDRISEKLFF	TGCAGTGCTGCCAATCCGGACAGGATAAGTGAAAAACTGTTTTTT
TRBV12-3/TRBV12-4	NA	NA	TRBJ1-5	CASGGGHPYSNQHQHF	TGTGCCTCTGGAGGTGGACACCCCTATAGCAATCAGCACCAGCATTTT
TRBV24-1	NA	NA	TRBJ1-1	CATRRDTVTEAFF	TGTGCCACCAGAAGGGACACGGTCACTGAAGCTTTCTTT
TRBV20-1	NA	few	TRBJ1-6	CSARGLGRSPLHF	TGCAGTGCGAGAGGCCTCGGGCGGTCACCCCTCCACTTT
TRBV29-1	TRBD1	many	TRBJ2-1	CSVVDRGLHNEQFF	TGCAGCGTTGTGGACAGGGGGCTCCACAATGAGCAGTTCTTC
TRBV20-1	NA	NA	TRBJ1-3	CSAEGRQSSGNTIYF	TGCAGTGCGGAAGGGCGACAGAGCTCTGGAAACACCATATATTTT
TRBV12-3/TRBV12-4	NA	many	TRBJ1-5	CASTQGNQPQHF	TGTGCCAGCACCCAAGGCAATCAGCCCCAGCATTTT
TRBV20-1	NA	many	TRBJ1-5	CSARMAPNQPQHF	TGCAGTGCTAGAATGGCACCTAATCAGCCCCAGCATTTT
TRBV7-7	NA	NA	TRBJ2-5	CAIVKQDYQETQYF	TGTGCCATCGTCAAACAGGATTACCAAGAGACCCAGTACTTC
TRBV18	NA	NA	TRBJ2-2	CASSPPDSYPTGELFF	TGTGCCAGCTCACCACCGGACAGCTACCCCACCGGGGAGCTGTTTTTT
TRBV20-1	NA	many	TRBJ1-2	CSARGPELGTGYTF	TGCAGTGCTAGGGGGCCGGAGTTGGGGACCGGCTACACCTTC
TRBV10-3	NA	many	TRBJ1-1	CAISEERADTEAFF	TGTGCCATCAGTGAAGAAAGGGCGGACACTGAAGCTTTCTTT
TRBV20-1	NA	few	TRBJ1-3	CSARGASRGEEYSGNTIYF	TGCAGTGCTAGAGGGGCCAGTAGGGGGGAGGAATACTCTGGAAACACCATATATTTT
TRBV9	TRBD2	few	TRBJ2-1	CASSVAQAGETYNEQFF	TGTGCCAGCAGCGTAGCACAGGCGGGGGAGACCTACAATGAGCAGTTCTTC
TRBV5-1	NA	many	TRBJ2-1	CASSLDEGIDEQFF	TGCGCCAGCAGCTTGGATGAGGGTATCGATGAGCAGTTCTTC
TRBV25-1	NA	many	TRBJ2-1	CASSEWAGTEQFF	TGTGCCAGCAGTGAATGGGCAGGGACTGAGCAGTTCTTC
TRBV5-1	NA	few	TRBJ2-1	CASSLGDNHYNEQFF	TGCGCCAGCAGCTTGGGGGATAACCACTACAATGAGCAGTTCTTC
TRBV20-1	NA	many	TRBJ2-3	CSYRSPAAGTDTQYF	TGCAGCTACCGAAGTCCGGCGGCTGGCACAGATACGCAGTATTTT
TRBV20-1	NA	NA	TRBJ2-5	CSARLGRQETQYF	TGCAGTGCTAGACTCGGAAGACAAGAGACCCAGTACTTC
TRBV20-1	TRBD1	NA	TRBJ2-1	CCARDLLDRGRNNEQFF	TGCTGTGCTAGAGATCTCCTGGACAGGGGGCGAAACAATGAGCAGTTCTTC
TRBV6-1	NA	many	TRBJ1-2	CASSPRRDYGYTF	TGTGCCAGCAGCCCCAGGAGGGACTATGGCTACACCTTC
TRBV7-2	NA	few	TRBJ2-7	CASSLFSGFNEQYF	TGTGCCAGCAGCTTATTTTCCGGGTTCAACGAGCAGTACTTC
TRBV7-2	NA	NA	TRBJ2-7	CASGIAGNRYEQYF	TGTGCCAGCGGGATTGCTGGCAACCGATACGAGCAGTACTTC
TRBV9	TRBD1	many	TRBJ2-1	CASSVPGQYYNEQFF	TGTGCCAGCAGCGTTCCGGGACAGTACTACAATGAGCAGTTCTTC
TRBV2	TRBD1	many	TRBJ2-3	CASSGGQGTDTQYF	TGTGCCAGCAGTGGGGGACAGGGGACAGATACGCAGTATTTT
TRBV5-5	NA	few	TRBJ1-1	CASSLGGLPLMNTEAFF	TGTGCCAGCAGCTTAGGGGGGTTGCCACTTATGAACACTGAAGCTTTCTTT
TRBV25-1	TRBD2	many	TRBJ2-1	CASSPSGGGYNEQFF	TGTGCCAGCAGCCCCAGCGGGGGAGGATACAATGAGCAGTTCTTC
TRBV20-1	NA	many	TRBJ1-5	CSARDHRGVQSNQPQHF	TGCAGTGCTAGAGACCATCGGGGGGTACAGAGCAATCAGCCCCAGCATTTT
TRBV29-1	NA	many	TRBJ2-1	CSVGRSSYNEQFF	TGCAGCGTGGGGCGGAGCTCCTACAATGAGCAGTTCTTC
TRBV10-2	NA	NA	TRBJ1-6	CASRRRRDSESYNSPLHF	TGCGCCAGCAGAAGACGCCGGGACTCCGAATCCTATAATTCACCCCTCCACTTT
TRBV7-6	TRBD2	few	TRBJ2-1	CASSPGNSGGNEQFF	TGTGCCAGCAGCCCGGGGAATAGCGGGGGAAATGAGCAGTTCTTC
TRBV7-2	TRBD2	NA	TRBJ2-5	CASNLQAGGRETQYF	TGTGCCAGCAACCTTCAGGCGGGGGGTAGAGAGACCCAGTACTTC
TRBV10-3	TRBD2	few	TRBJ2-1	CAISPNPGLAGGNHYNEQFF	TGTGCCATCAGCCCAAACCCGGGACTAGCGGGGGGGAACCACTACAATGAGCAGTTCTTC
TRBV25-1	TRBD1	NA	TRBJ1-3	CASSDRAGGSGDTIYF	TGTGCCAGCAGTGATAGGGCAGGGGGCAGTGGAGACACCATATATTTT
TRBV20-1	NA	NA	TRBJ2-3	CSAVKLAANADTQYF	TGCAGTGCTGTCAAATTGGCCGCGAACGCAGATACGCAGTATTTT
TRBV20-1	NA	many	TRBJ2-4	CSARRLGLKNIQYF	TGCAGTGCTAGAAGATTGGGTCTCAAAAACATTCAGTACTTC